These 15 T cell receptor beta chains originate from one sample sequenced in a study of regulatory T cells in long-lasting Graves disease. RNA extracted from PBMCs served as the sequencing template. TCRdb redid the calling of the reads with MiXCR, one entry per CDR3 protein. Here the sample spans 950 to 1,500 distinct CDR3 sequences, roughly 74% being singletons. Sequenced material: peripheral blood mononuclear cells (PBMCs), taken with antithyroid drug treatment, in newly diagnosed or persistent Graves disease (not recorded which). The receptor source for this set is a woman in her 30s with Graves disease.

The chain links TRBV9 to TRBJ2-1, with 7 nucleotides matching TRBD2. This CDR3 contains 16 residues. Germline-derived CDR1 and CDR2 are SGDLS and YYNGEE. J was trimmed by 4 bases and V by 3 bases; bases with no gene match: 10. The CDR3 loop is CASSASGGGMYNEQFF. Here the CDR3 DNA reads TGTGCCAGCAGCGCCTCGGGAGGCGGAATGTACAATGAGCAGTTCTTC.

The chain links TRBV6-5 to TRBJ1-2; no clear D. Germline assignment: CDR1 MNHEY and CDR2 SVGAGI. The CDR3 sequence is 11 residues long. The V end was cut by 4 bases, the J end by 8 bases, with 8 bases between. The CDR3 sequence: CASSSVEGYTF. DNA of the CDR3: TGTGCCAGCAGTTCAGTGGAGGGCTACACCTTC.

This chain joins TRBV2 and TRBJ2-5; no clear D. V lost 3 bases, J lost 3 bases, and 5 bases lay in between. Per the germline V gene, CDR1 is SNHLY and CDR2 is FYNNEI. The CDR3 consists of 12 residues. The CDR3 loop reads CASSDREETQYF. In DNA, the CDR3 is TGTGCCAGCAGTGATAGGGAAGAGACCCAGTACTTC.

This clonotype is a singleton in its sample. The rearrangement uses TRBV28 and TRBJ1-5, with 8 bases aligning to TRBD1. With V trimmed by 0 bases and J by 5 bases, 3 bases remained unmatched. Germline V gives CDR1 MDHEN, CDR2 SYDVKM. The CDR3 is 15 residues long. In DNA form, the CDR3 reads TGTGCCAGCAGTTTATGGGACAGGGAAGATCAGCCCCAGCATTTT. It specifies CASSLWDREDQPQHF.

This clonotype came up a few times. The rearrangement joins TRBV4-1 to TRBJ2-5; 13 nucleotides align to TRBD2. Losses at the gene ends were 3 bases for V and 4 bases for J; bases not matched to a gene: 5. The germline CDR1 and CDR2 sequences are MGHRA and YSYEKL. The CDR3 consists of 16 residues. CDR3 residues: CASSHPRTSGRETQYF. The CDR3 DNA reads TGCGCCAGCAGCCATCCCCGGACTAGCGGGAGAGAGACCCAGTACTTC.

This chain uses TRBV28 with TRBJ2-3; D uncertain. V gave up 5 bases and J gave up 2 bases, with 2 bases separating them. The germline V gene has CDR1 MDHEN and CDR2 SYDVKM. The CDR3 sequence is 11 residues long. CDR3 nucleotide sequence: TGTGCCAGCAGTGCCACAGATACGCAGTATTTT. It is translated as CASSATDTQYF.

This rearrangement joins TRBV28 to TRBJ2-1; D might be TRBD1 (5 bases). The CDR3 has 15 amino acids. Germline V gene lookup returns CDR1 MDHEN and CDR2 SYDVKM. The V and J ends lost 6 bases and 7 bases respectively, with 19 bases between them. CDR3: CASSLGRGVMNEQFF. The CDR3 DNA follows: TGTGCCAGCAGCTTGGGGCGTGGGGTGATGAATGAGCAGTTCTTC.

The gene calls are TRBV2 and TRBJ1-4; D gene ambiguous. The CDR3 loop spans 13 amino acids. Looked up from germline, CDR1 is SNHLY and CDR2 is FYNNEI. V was clipped by 3 bases and J by 8 bases, with 10 bases between them. The CDR3 loop reads CASSEEFGEKLFF. The CDR3 nucleotides read TGTGCCAGCAGTGAGGAATTCGGGGAAAAACTGTTTTTT.

The chain has TRBV10-3 and TRBJ1-2; possible D gene TRBD1, 5 bases. Germline loops: CDR1 ENHRY, CDR2 SYGVKD. Trimming removed 2 bases from V and 4 bases from J, with 14 bases in between. This CDR3 is built from 15 residues. This chain's CDR3 is CAISEGPGFVYGYTF. As DNA, the CDR3 is TGTGCCATCAGTGAGGGGCCAGGGTTCGTCTATGGCTACACCTTC.

There are a few counts of this clonotype. V usage is TRBV12-3 or TRBV12-4 and J usage is TRBJ1-5; D possibly corresponds to TRBD1 (6 bases). The CDR3 runs 17 residues. V was trimmed by 9 bases and J by 4 bases, leaving 25 bases between them. The DNA for the CDR3 is TGTGCCAGTTCGCTTTTGGCACCGCGAGGGGGGAATCAGCCCCAGCATTTT. As protein: CASSLLAPRGGNQPQHF.

The chain uses TRBV28 and TRBJ2-4; TRBD2 aligns across 10 bases. The CDR3 is made up of 21 amino acids. Germline CDR1 and CDR2: MDHEN and SYDVKM. J lost 0 bases, V lost 4 bases, and 18 bases had no gene match. CDR3 amino acids: CASSSLWGLLAGPIAKNIQYF. The CDR3 region has the DNA TGTGCCAGCAGTTCTTTATGGGGACTACTAGCGGGGCCGATAGCCAAAAACATTCAGTACTTC.

This clonotype occurred a few times. This chain uses TRBV21-1 with TRBJ2-1; the tabulated D call, TRBD1, remains unverified against the DNA. TRBV21-1 is noted as a pseudogene. The CDR3 is 15 residues long. The chain's CDR3 is CASNDAPHPGNEQFF. The DNA of the CDR3 is TGTGCCAGCAACGACGCGCCTCATCCAGGGAATGAGCAGTTCTTC.

This rearrangement joins TRBV6-5 to TRBJ2-1; 9 nucleotides match TRBD2. Germline CDR1 is MNHEY and CDR2 is SVGAGI. Unmatched junction bases numbered 14, after V lost 2 bases and J lost 15 bases. CDR3 size: 15 residues. CDR3 in DNA: TGTGCCAGCAGTTACAAGGTCCGGGAGTGGGGACTAGCGTTCTTC. As protein: CASSYKVREWGLAFF.

The V and J genes are TRBV19 and TRBJ1-5; 7 positions match TRBD1. CDR1 and CDR2 from the germline V gene are LNHDA and SQIVND (reference sequence). The CDR3 totals 16 residues. V gave up 9 bases and J gave up 2 bases; unmatched junction bases: 13. This CDR3 is CARPKTITGGNQPQHF. The CDR3 DNA follows: TGTGCCAGGCCGAAGACGATAACAGGGGGCAATCAGCCCCAGCATTTT.

The V and J genes are TRBV11-1 and TRBJ2-1; D possibly corresponds to TRBD2 (6 bases). Trimming stripped 4 bases from V and 7 bases from J, with 11 bases between. This CDR3 has 13 amino acids. Per the germline V gene, CDR1 is SGHAT and CDR2 is FQDESV (reference sequence). The CDR3 coding sequence is TGTGCCAGCAGCTCGGGACTGACTAATGAGCAGTTCTTC. This sequence encodes CASSSGLTNEQFF.